The subject of this entry is one T cell receptor beta chain. Its antigen is not known. The PCR was carried out with 60 Vbeta primers and 13 Jbeta primers. This table comes from immunoSEQ multiplex PCR, and its TCRdb copy is limited to in-frame clones, with some not included. The table lists 240,000 or so clones, about 86% of them singletons. The J segment lost 3 bases and the V segment lost 4 bases, leaving 5 bases of the junction unmatched. This CDR3 has 14 residues. Germline CDR1 is SGHTA and CDR2 is FQGNSA. The data were obtained in a study of cytomegalovirus exposure and HLA in healthy donors. The study, taken as a whole, reports: Apart from CMV serostatus, no immune exposure information was available. Excluded were some V segments that proved indistinguishable, including TRBV6-2 and TRBV6-3.

This clonotype originated in a woman aged 55-69 years in good health and CMV-seropositive. What was sequenced was PBMCs. This chain connects TRBV7-2 to TRBJ1-2, with TRBD1 identical over 7 bases. CDR3 DNA sequence: TGTGCCAGCAGCTCCAGACAGGGCGACTATGGCTACACCTTC. Amino acid sequence: CASSSRQGDYGYTF.